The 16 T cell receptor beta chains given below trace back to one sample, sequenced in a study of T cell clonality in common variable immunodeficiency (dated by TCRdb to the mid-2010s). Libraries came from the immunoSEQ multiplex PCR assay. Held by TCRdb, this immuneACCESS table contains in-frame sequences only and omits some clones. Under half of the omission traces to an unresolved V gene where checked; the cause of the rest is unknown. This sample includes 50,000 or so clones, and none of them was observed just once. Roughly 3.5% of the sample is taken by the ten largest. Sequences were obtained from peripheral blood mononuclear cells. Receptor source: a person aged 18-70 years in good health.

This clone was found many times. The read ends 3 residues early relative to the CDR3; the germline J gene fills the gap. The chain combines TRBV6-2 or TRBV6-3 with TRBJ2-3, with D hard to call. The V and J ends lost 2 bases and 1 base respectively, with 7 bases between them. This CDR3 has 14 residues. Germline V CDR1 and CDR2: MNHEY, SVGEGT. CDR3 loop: CASSYGQGTDTQYF. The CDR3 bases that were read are TGTGCCAGCAGTTACGGGCAGGGCACAGATACG.

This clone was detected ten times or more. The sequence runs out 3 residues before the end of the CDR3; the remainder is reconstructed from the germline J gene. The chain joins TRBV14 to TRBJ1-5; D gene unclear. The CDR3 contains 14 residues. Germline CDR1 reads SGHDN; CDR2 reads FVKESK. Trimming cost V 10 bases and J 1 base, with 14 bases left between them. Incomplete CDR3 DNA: TGTGCCAAGGAGCTCGGAGGGAGCAATCAGCCC. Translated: CAKELGGSNQP. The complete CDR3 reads CAKELGGSNQPQHF. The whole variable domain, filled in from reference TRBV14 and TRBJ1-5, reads EAGVTQFPSHSVIEKGQTVTLRCDPISGHDNLYWYRRVMGKEIKFLLHFVKESKQDESGMPNNRFLAERTGGTYSTLKVQPAELEDSGVYFCAKELGGSNQPQHFGDGTRLSIL.

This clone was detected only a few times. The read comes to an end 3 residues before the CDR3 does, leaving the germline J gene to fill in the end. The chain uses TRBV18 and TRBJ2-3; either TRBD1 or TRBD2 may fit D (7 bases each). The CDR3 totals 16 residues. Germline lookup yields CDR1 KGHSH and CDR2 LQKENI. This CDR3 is CASSPDGRGRKETQYF. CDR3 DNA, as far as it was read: TGTGCCAGCTCACCAGATGGGAGGGGGCGCAAGGAGACG.

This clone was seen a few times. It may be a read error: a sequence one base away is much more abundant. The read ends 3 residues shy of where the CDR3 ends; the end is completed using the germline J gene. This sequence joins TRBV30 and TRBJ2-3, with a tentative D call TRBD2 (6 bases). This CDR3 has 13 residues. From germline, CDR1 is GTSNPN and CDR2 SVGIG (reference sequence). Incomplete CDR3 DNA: TGTGCCTGGAGTCGGGGGAGCAATCAGCCG. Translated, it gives CAWSRGSNQP. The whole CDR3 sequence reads CAWSRGSNQPQYF.

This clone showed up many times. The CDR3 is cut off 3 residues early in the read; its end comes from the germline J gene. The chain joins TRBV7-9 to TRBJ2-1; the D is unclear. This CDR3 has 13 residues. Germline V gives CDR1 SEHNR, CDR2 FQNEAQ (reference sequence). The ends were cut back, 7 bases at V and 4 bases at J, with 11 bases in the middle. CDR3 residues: CASIPVRYNEQFF. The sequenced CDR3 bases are TGTGCCAGCATCCCGGTCCGGTACAATGAG.

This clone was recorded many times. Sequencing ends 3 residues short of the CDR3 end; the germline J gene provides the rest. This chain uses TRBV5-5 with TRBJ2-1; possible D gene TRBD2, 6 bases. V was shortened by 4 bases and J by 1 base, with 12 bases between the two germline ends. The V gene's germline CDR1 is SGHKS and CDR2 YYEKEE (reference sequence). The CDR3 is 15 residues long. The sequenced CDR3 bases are TGTGCCAGCAGCCCCGCGGCGGGGTCCTACAATGAG. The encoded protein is CASSPAAGSYNE. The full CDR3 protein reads CASSPAAGSYNEQFF. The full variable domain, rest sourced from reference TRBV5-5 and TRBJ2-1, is DAGVTQSPTHLIKTRGQQVTLRCSPISGHKSVSWYQQVLGQGPQFIFQYYEKEERGRGNFPDRFSARQFPNYSSELNVNALLLGDSALYLCASSPAAGSYNEQFFGPGTRLTVL.

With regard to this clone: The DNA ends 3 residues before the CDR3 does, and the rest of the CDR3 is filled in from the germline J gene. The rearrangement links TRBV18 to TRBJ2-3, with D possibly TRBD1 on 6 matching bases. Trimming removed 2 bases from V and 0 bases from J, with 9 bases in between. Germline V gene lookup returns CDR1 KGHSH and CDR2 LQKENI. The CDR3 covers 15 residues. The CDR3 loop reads CASSPGQHSTDTQYF. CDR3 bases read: TGTGCCAGCTCACCAGGACAGCACAGCACAGATACG.

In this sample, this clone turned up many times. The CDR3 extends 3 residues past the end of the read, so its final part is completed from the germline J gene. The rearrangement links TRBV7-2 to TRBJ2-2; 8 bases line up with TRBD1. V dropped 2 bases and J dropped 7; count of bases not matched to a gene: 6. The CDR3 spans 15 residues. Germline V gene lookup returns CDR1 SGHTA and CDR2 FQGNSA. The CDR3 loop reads CASSLKAGGIGELFF. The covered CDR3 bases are TGTGCCAGCAGCTTAAAGGCAGGGGGCATCGGGGAG. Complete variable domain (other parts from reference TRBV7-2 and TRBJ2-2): GAGVSQSPSNKVTEKGKDVELRCDPISGHTALYWYRQSLGQGLEFLIYFQGNSAPDKSGLPSDRFSAERTGGSVSTLTIQRTQQEDSAVYLCASSLKAGGIGELFFGEGSRLTVL.

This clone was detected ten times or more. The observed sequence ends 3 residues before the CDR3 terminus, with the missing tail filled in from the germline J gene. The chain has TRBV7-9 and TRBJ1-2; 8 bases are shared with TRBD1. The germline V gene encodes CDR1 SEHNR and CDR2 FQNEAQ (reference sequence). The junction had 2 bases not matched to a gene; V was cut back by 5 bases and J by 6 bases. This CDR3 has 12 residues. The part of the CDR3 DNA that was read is TGTGCCAGCAGCCAGGGGGCGAATGGC. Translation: CASSQGANG. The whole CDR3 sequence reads CASSQGANGYTF.

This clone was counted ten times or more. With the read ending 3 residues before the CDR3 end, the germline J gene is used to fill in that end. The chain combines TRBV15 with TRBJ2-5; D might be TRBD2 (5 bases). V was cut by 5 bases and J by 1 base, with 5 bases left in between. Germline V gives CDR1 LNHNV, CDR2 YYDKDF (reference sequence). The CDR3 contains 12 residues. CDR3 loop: CATSRGQETQYF. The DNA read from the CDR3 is TGTGCCACCAGCCGGGGCCAAGAGACC.

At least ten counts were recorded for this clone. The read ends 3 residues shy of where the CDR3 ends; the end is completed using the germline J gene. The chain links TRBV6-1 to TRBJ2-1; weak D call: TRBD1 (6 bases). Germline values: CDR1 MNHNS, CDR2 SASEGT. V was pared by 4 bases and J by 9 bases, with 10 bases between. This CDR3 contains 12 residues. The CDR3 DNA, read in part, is TGTGCCAGCAGTGGAACAGGGAGTGAG. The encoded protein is CASSGTGSE. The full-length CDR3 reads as CASSGTGSEQFF.

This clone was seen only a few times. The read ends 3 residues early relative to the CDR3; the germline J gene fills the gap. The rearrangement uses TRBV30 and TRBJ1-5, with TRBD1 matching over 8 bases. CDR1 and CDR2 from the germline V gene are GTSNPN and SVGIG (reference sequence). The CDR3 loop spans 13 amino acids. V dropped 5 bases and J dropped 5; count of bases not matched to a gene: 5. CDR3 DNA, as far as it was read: TGTGCCTGGGGACAGGGAAGTGATCAGCCC. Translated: CAWGQGSDQP. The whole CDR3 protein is CAWGQGSDQPQHF.

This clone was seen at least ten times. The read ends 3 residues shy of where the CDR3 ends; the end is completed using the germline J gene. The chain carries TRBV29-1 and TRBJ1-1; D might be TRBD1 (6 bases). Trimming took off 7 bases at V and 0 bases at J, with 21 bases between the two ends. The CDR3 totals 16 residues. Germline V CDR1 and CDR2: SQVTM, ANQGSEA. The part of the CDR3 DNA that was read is TGCAGCGCGGAGGGACCCCGGGACACAATGAACACTGAA. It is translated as CSAEGPRDTMNTE. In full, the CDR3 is CSAEGPRDTMNTEAFF. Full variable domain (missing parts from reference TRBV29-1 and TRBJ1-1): SAVISQKPSRDICQRGTSLTIQCQVDSQVTMMFWYRQQPGQSLTLIATANQGSEATYESGFVIDKFPISRPNLTFSTLTVSNMSPEDSSIYLCSAEGPRDTMNTEAFFGQGTRLTVV.

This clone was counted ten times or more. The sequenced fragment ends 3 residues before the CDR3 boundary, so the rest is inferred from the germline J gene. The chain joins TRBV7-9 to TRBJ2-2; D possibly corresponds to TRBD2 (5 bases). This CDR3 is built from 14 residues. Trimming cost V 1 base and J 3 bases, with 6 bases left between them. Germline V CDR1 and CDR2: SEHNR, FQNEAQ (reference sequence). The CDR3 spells CASSLGGYTGELFF. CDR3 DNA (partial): TGTGCCAGCAGCTTAGGAGGGTACACCGGGGAG. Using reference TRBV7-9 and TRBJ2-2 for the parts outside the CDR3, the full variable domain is DTGVSQNPRHKITKRGQNVTFRCDPISEHNRLYWYRQTLGQGPEFLTYFQNEAQLEKSRLLSDRFSAERPKGSFSTLEIQRTEQGDSAMYLCASSLGGYTGELFFGEGSRLTVL.

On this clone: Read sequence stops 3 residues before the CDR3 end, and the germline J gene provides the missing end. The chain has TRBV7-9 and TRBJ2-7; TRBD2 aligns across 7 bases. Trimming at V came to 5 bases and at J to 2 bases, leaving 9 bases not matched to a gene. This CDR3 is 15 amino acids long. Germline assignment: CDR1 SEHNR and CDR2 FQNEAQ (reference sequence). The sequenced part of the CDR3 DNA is TGTGCCAGCAGCCCCCCTGGGAGGGGTGCCTACGAG. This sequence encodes CASSPPGRGAYE. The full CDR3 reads CASSPPGRGAYEQYF.

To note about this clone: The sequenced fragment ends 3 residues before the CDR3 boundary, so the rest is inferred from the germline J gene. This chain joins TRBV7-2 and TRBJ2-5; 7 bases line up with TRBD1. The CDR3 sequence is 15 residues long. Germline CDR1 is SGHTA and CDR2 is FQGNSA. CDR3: CASSLGRGWTDTQYF. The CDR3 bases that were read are TGTGCCAGCAGCTTAGGCAGGGGGTGGACAGATACC.